The clone carrying this T cell receptor (beta chain) was recorded many times. Amplified TCR beta CDR3 regions derived from RNA transcripts. HTBI primers were used for first-round RT-PCR of the TCR CDR3. One entry per CDR3 protein results from TCRdb running MiXCR on the multiplex PCR reads. In the table there are 300,000 or so distinct CDR3 sequences, roughly 23% of which are singletons. The data are from a study of T cells in Graves' hyperthyroidism and ophthalmopathy. Germline CDR1 reads SGHTA; CDR2 reads FQGTGA. Trimming cost V 1 base and J 5 bases, with 13 bases left between them. The CDR3 spans 15 residues.

Sequences were obtained from blood. The gene calls are TRBV7-3 and TRBJ2-3, with no clear D. The TCR originated in a woman aged 45-59 years with Graves' hyperthyroidism. The DNA for the CDR3 is TGTGCCAGCAGCTTAAGCCCTACAACTGGAGATACGCAGTATTTT. This codes for CASSLSPTTGDTQYF. The full variable domain, its missing parts supplied by reference TRBV7-3 and TRBJ2-3, is GAGVSQTPSNKVTEKGKYVELRCDPISGHTALYWYRQSLGQGPEFLIYFQGTGAADDSGLPNDRFFAVRPEGSVSTLKIQRTERGDSAVYLCASSLSPTTGDTQYFGPGTRLTVL.